One and the same sample provided the 5 T cell receptor beta chains below, sequenced in a study of T-cell reconstitution after alpha-beta-depleted transplantation in children. The authors prepared the TCRbeta library with unique molecular identifiers. TCRdb re-called the PCR reads through MiXCR, storing one row per CDR3 protein. The sample consists of 600,000 to 700,000 distinct CDR3 sequences, around 16% of them appearing once. This specimen was PBMCs from the stem cell graft donor, taken from the stem cell graft. These receptors were taken from a human donor who donated a stem cell graft to a child with acute myeloid leukemia.

There are many counts of this clonotype. V usage is TRBV29-1 and J usage is TRBJ2-2; 8 bases are a match to TRBD1. The CDR3 has 13 amino acids. The V and J ends lost 7 bases and 4 bases, in that order; junction bases with no gene match: 5. CDR1 is SQVTM and CDR2 is ANQGSEA in the germline V gene. The CDR3 reads CSAADRATGELFF. The CDR3 bases are TGCAGCGCTGCGGACAGGGCCACCGGGGAGCTGTTTTTT.

This clonotype was counted ten times or more. The chain carries TRBV20-1 and TRBJ2-1; D uncertain. V dropped 4 bases and J dropped 0 bases, with 7 bases sitting between them. The CDR3 is 13 amino acids. Germline V CDR1 and CDR2: DFQATT, SNEGSKA (reference sequence). CDR3 residues: CSAIDSSYNEQFF. The CDR3 nucleotides are TGCAGTGCTATTGACTCCTCCTACAATGAGCAGTTCTTC.

This clonotype was seen repeatedly, ten times or more. This chain connects TRBV5-6 to TRBJ2-2, with D uncertain. The CDR3 consists of 13 residues. Trimming left V 0 bases short and J 7 bases short, with 7 bases between. Germline lookup yields CDR1 SGHDT and CDR2 YYEEEE. CDR3 region: CASSLALSGELFF. CDR3 nucleotide sequence: TGTGCCAGCAGCTTGGCCCTTAGCGGGGAGCTGTTTTTT.

This clonotype was observed at least ten times. V and J are TRBV20-1 and TRBJ2-1, with TRBD2 matching 10 bases. The CDR3 spans 14 residues. The V gene's germline CDR1 is DFQATT and CDR2 SNEGSKA (reference sequence). The trim removed 8 bases at V and 4 bases at J, leaving 8 bases unmatched. This CDR3 reads CSYPPAGGYNEQFF. In DNA, the CDR3 is TGCAGTTACCCCCCAGCGGGGGGGTACAATGAGCAGTTCTTC.

This chain connects TRBV20-1 to TRBJ1-1; no firm D call. Germline V gives CDR1 DFQATT, CDR2 SNEGSKA (reference sequence). The CDR3 length is 13 residues. The CDR3 is CRPKRGMNTEAFF. DNA for the CDR3: TGCAGGCCCAAGCGAGGGATGAACACTGAAGCTTTCTTT.